This T cell receptor beta chain was recovered during a study of early T cells in non-severe SARS-CoV-2 infection. The overall study: Chains from this unsorted whole-blood bulk RNA could not be paired.

Study-wide findings and caveats: Database matching using VDJdb favored anti-spike CD8 responses, with private and CD4 specificities left missing.

Molecules of cDNA were individually given unique molecular identifiers that were attached to them. TCRdb recomputed calls from the 5' RACE reads with MiXCR, one row per CDR3 protein. The data contain some 91,000 distinct CDR3 sequences, 15% of them singletons. This CDR3 contains 15 residues. Trimming removed 0 bases at V and 8 bases at J, with 15 bases between. The germline CDR1 and CDR2 sequences are LNHNV and YYDKDF (reference sequence). Of note for this clonotype: The antigen is undetermined.

The sequencing sample was made of whole blood. The receptor was isolated from an adult who was a healthcare worker with PCR-confirmed SARS-CoV-2 infection or an uninfected control (not recorded which). The chain has TRBV15 and TRBJ2-3; D may be TRBD2 (7 bases). The CDR3 DNA sequence: TGTGCCACCAGCAGAGATGCTAGGGGGGGAGGTACGCAGTATTTT. This gives the protein CATSRDARGGGTQYF.